The subject of this entry is one T cell receptor (beta chain). This clone was detected once. Its antigen remains undetermined. Nothing much larger sits one base from this clone, and base qualities are not available. The data originate from a study of cytotoxic CD8 clonotypes in ibrutinib-treated CLL (dated by TCRdb to the early 2020s). Broadly, across the study: In this cohort, over 14 patients were treatment-naive and roughly ten were relapsed/refractory, while about 18 had unmutated IGHV. On average, each sample yielded 270,000 or so productive templates and about 94,000 productive rearrangements. All remission and progressive disease samples were collected while patients were still receiving ibrutinib. Responses were partial in approximately 24 patients and complete in 2; after median about 5.5 years follow-up, about 14 stayed in remission and some twelve progressed. Cryopreserved peripheral blood mononuclear cells were collected at three points: before therapy, at response, and at either sustained remission or disease progression. Samples at response were collected after a median of about 12 months of treatment, with a range of about 6 to 40 months. Longitudinal samples were obtainable from about 30% of the roughly 86 participants in the trial.

Beyond this particular receptor, the publication reports: Clonality rose at ibrutinib response, remained stable during sustained remission, and dropped back toward baseline at progression. Sustained-remission and progressing patients did not have matched sampling times, and lymph node repertoires were not examined. Public clonotypes were rare and either shrank or stayed stable during treatment, and the rise in clonality at ibrutinib response reflected expansion of private clonotypes. Baseline clonality exceeded that of age-matched healthy donors and correlated strongly with circulating CD8+ T-cell counts.

From a lookup of the germline V gene, CDR1 and CDR2 are MNHEY and SVGAGI. V lost 7 bases and J lost 5 bases, and the count of bases not matched to a germline gene is 8. Taken from cysteine to phenylalanine, the CDR3 has 14 residues. The only DNA kept is the CDR3, 42 bases in frame from the first base. A MiSeq instrument was used for deep resolution sequencing, which targeted depths ranging from 1 in 1 million up to 1 in 200,000 T cells, with coverage averaging 10x for each clonotype. The immunoSEQ hsTCRB Kit was used to generate the TCR beta libraries. In the source study's methods: Data were analyzed with ImmunoSEQ Data Assistant and ImmunoSEQ Analyzer, with V, D and J genes assigned per IMGT definitions. Clonality, which ranges from 0 to 1, was calculated as one minus the normalized Shannon entropy of productive rearrangement frequencies. Public clonotype analysis was restricted to overrepresented clonotypes comprising at least 0.05% of each patient's repertoire. Roughly 13 repertoires from age-matched healthy donors, obtained from immuneACCESS, served as clonality controls. TCRdb obtained this table from immuneACCESS and retained in-frame rearrangements with V and J assigned. These tables miss some clones; where compared with another copy, unresolved V genes account for less than half of the shortfall, and the remainder is unexplained. V and J calls and clone size come straight from that table; D and trimming were deduced from the DNA. Recorded for this sample are about 120,000 clones; under 70% of them occurred a single time. The ten largest clones represent about 40% of the sample.

The time point label for this specimen denotes: approximately 25 months on ibrutinib. For TCR beta library preparation, 1.5 to 2.5 micrograms of genomic DNA was extracted from cryopreserved PBMCs. Longitudinal blood samples from CLL patients on ibrutinib monotherapy underwent high-throughput TCR beta sequencing. The patients were enrolled in a single-center, open-label phase 2 trial of ibrutinib monotherapy. The sequence came from a human donor with chronic lymphocytic leukemia. The sample here was PBMCs, taken after 24 months of ibrutinib treatment. The chain is assembled from TRBV6-5 and TRBJ2-7, and 10 bases in between align with TRBD1. The nucleotides read TGTGCCAGCACGAGTGGGGACAGGGGAAACGAGCAGTACTTC. Its amino acids are CASTSGDRGNEQYF.